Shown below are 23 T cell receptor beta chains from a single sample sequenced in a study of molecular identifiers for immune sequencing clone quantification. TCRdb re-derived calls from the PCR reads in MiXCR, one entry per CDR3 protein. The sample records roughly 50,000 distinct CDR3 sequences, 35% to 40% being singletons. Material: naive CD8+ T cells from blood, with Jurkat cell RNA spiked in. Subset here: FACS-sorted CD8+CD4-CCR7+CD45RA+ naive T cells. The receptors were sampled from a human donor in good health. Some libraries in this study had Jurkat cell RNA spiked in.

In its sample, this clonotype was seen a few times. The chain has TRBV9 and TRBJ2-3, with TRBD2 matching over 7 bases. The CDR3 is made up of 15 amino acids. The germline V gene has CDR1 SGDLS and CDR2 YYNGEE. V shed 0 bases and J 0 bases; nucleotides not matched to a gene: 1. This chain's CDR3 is CASSVGGSSTDTQYF. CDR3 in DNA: TGTGCCAGCAGCGTAGGCGGGAGTAGCACAGATACGCAGTATTTT.

CDR3 loop: CASRDTGRTGELFF. The CDR3 DNA is TGTGCCAGCAGGGACACAGGGAGGACCGGGGAGCTGTTTTTT. This chain uses TRBV28 with TRBJ2-2; D may correspond to TRBD1 or TRBD2 (6 bases each). The germline V gene has CDR1 MDHEN and CDR2 SYDVKM. V lost 6 bases, J lost 5 bases, and 13 bases lay in between. CDR3 length: 14 amino acids.

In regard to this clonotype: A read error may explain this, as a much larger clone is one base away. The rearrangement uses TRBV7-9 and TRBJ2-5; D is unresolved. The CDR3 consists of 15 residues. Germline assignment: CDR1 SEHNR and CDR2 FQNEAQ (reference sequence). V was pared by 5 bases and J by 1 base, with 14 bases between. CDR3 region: CASSAPSWAQETQYF. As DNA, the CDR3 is TGTGCCAGCAGCGCCCCGTCGTGGGCCCAAGAGACCCAGTACTTC. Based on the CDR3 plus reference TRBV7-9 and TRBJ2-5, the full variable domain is DTGVSQNPRHKITKRGQNVTFRCDPISEHNRLYWYRQTLGQGPEFLTYFQNEAQLEKSRLLSDRFSAERPKGSFSTLEIQRTEQGDSAMYLCASSAPSWAQETQYFGPGTRLLVL.

CDR3 amino acids: CASRTGYTGTEAFF. The CDR3 nucleotides are TGTGCCAGCAGAACCGGATACACAGGAACTGAAGCTTTCTTT. V gene TRBV28 combines with J gene TRBJ1-1, with a tentative D call TRBD1 (5 bases). The V end was cut by 6 bases, the J end by 5 bases, with 16 bases between. The V gene's germline CDR1 is MDHEN and CDR2 SYDVKM. The CDR3 sequence is 14 residues long.

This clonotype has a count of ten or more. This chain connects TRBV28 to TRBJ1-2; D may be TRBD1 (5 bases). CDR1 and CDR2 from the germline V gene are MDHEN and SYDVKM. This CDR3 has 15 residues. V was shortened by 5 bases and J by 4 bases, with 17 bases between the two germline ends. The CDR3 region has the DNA TGTGCCAGCAGTCCCCCCGGGGGAGGGCGCTATGGCTACACCTTC. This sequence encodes CASSPPGGGRYGYTF.

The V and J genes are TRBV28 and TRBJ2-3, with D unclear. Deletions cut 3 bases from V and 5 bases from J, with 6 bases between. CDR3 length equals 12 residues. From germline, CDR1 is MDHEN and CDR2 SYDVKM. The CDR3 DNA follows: TGTGCCAGCAGTTTGATGGGAGATACGCAGTATTTT. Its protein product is CASSLMGDTQYF.

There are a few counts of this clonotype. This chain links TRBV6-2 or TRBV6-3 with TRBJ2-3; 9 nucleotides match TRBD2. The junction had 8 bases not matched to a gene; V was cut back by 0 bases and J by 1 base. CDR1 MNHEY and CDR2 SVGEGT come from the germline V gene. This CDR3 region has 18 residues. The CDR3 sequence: CASSYSMWREGRTDTQYF. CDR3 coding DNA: TGTGCCAGCAGTTACTCGATGTGGCGGGAGGGCCGCACAGATACGCAGTATTTT.

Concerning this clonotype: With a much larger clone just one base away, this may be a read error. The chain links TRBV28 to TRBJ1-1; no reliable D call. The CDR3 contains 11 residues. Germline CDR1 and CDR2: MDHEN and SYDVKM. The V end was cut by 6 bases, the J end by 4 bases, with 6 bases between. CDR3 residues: CASRWITEAFF. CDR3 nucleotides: TGTGCCAGCAGGTGGATCACTGAAGCTTTCTTT.

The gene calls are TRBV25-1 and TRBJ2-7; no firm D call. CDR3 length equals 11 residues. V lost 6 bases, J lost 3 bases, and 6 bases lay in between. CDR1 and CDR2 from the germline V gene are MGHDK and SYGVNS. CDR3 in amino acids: CASRVGYEQYF. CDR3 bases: TGTGCCAGCAGGGTTGGCTACGAGCAGTACTTC.

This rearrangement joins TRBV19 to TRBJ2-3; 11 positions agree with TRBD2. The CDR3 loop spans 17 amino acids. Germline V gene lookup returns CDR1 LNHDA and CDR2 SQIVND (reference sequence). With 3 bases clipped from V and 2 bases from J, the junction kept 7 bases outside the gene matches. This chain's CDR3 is CASSMSLAGVYTDTQYF. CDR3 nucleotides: TGTGCCAGTAGTATGTCACTAGCGGGAGTATACACAGATACGCAGTATTTT.

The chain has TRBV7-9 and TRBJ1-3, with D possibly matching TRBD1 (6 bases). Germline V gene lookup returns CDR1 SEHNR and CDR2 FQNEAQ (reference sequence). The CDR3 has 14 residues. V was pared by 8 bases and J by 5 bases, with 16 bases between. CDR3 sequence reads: CASGPEGDRNTIYF. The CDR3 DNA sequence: TGTGCCAGCGGCCCAGAGGGGGACCGAAACACCATATATTTT.

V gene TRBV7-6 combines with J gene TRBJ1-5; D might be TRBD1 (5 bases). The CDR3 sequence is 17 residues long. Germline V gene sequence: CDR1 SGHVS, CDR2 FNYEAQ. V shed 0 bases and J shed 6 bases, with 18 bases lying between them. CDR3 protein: CASSLAPQVSRSQPQHF. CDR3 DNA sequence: TGTGCCAGCAGCTTAGCACCACAGGTGAGCCGGAGTCAGCCCCAGCATTTT.

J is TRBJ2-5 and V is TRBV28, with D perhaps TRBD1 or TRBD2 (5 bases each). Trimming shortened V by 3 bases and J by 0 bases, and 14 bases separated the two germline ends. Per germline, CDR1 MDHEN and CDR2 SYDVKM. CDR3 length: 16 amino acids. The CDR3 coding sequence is TGTGCCAGCAGTTTTCTCATCGGGACCCACCAAGAGACCCAGTACTTC. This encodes CASSFLIGTHQETQYF.

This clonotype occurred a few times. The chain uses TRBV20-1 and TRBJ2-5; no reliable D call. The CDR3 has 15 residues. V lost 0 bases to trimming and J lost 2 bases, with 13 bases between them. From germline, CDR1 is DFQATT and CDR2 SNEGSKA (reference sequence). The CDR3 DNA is TGCAGTGCTAGAGAGCATAGGCAGGATCAAGAGACCCAGTACTTC. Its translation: CSAREHRQDQETQYF.

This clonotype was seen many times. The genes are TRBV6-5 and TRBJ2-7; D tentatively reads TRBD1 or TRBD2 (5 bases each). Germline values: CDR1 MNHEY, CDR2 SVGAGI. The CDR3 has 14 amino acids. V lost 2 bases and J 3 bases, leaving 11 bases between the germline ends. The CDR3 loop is CASSYLGDHYEQYF. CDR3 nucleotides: TGTGCCAGCAGTTACCTGGGGGACCACTACGAGCAGTACTTC.

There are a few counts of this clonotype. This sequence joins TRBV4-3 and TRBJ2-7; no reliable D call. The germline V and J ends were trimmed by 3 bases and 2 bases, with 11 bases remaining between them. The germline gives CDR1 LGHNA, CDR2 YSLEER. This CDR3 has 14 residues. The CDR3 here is CASSHVQRPYEQYF. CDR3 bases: TGCGCCAGCAGCCATGTGCAGAGACCCTACGAGCAGTACTTC.

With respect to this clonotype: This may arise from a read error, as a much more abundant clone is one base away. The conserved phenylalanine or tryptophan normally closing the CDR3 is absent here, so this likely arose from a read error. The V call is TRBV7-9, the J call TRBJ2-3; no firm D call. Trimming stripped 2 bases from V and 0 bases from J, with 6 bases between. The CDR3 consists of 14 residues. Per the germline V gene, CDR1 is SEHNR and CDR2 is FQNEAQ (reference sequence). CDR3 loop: CASSLTESTDTQYL. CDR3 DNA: TGTGCCAGCAGCTTAACAGAGAGCACAGATACGCAGTATCTT.

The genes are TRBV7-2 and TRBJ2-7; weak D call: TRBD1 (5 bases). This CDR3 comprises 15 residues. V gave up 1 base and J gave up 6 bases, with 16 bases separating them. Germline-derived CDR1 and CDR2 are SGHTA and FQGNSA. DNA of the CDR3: TGTGCCAGCAGCTTAGGTGTCAGGGAAGCAGGCGAGCAGTACTTC. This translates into CASSLGVREAGEQYF.

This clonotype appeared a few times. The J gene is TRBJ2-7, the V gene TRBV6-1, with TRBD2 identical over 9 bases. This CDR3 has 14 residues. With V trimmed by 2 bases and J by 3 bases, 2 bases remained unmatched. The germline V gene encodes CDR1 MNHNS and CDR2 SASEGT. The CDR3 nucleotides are TGTGCCAGCAGTGAACCACTAGCGGGCTACGAGCAGTACTTC. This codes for CASSEPLAGYEQYF.

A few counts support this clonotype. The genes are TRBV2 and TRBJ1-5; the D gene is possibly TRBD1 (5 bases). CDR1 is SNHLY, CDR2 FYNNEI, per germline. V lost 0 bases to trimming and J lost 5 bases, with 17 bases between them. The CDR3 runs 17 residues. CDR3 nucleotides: TGTGCCAGCAGTGAAGCCGGCCAGGGCCTGGGCTATCAGCCCCAGCATTTT. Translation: CASSEAGQGLGYQPQHF.

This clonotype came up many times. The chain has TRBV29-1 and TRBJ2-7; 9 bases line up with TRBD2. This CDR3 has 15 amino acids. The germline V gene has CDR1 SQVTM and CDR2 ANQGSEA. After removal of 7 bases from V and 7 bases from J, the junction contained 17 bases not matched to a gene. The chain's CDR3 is CSAEFTSGRPGEQYF. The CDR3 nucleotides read TGCAGCGCTGAGTTTACTAGCGGGCGTCCGGGGGAGCAGTACTTC.

The chain's CDR3 is CASSLRPRREAVGNEQFF. CDR3 DNA: TGTGCCAGCAGCTTAAGACCACGGCGGGAGGCCGTGGGCAATGAGCAGTTCTTC. V usage is TRBV7-6 and J usage is TRBJ2-1, with TRBD2 identical over 8 bases. The CDR3 sequence is 18 residues long. Germline V gene lookup returns CDR1 SGHVS and CDR2 FNYEAQ. The junction had 15 bases not matched to a gene; V was cut back by 2 bases and J by 6 bases.

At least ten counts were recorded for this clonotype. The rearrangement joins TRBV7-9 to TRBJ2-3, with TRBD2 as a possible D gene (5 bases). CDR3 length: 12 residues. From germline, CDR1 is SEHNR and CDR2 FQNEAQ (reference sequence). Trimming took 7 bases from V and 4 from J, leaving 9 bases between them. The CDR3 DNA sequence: TGTGCCAGCACCCCGAGGGCAGATACGCAGTATTTT. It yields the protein CASTPRADTQYF. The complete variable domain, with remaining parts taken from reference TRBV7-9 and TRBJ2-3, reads DTGVSQNPRHKITKRGQNVTFRCDPISEHNRLYWYRQTLGQGPEFLTYFQNEAQLEKSRLLSDRFSAERPKGSFSTLEIQRTEQGDSAMYLCASTPRADTQYFGPGTRLTVL.